This is a list of T cell receptor beta chains from one sample in a study of blood T cell repertoires in COVID-19. Produced via immunoSEQ multiplex PCR; TCRdb's table is partial and in-frame only. The sample holds about 320,000 clones, more than 70% seen once. Sequenced sample: peripheral blood. These receptors were collected from a woman between 45 and 65 years old with acute or convalescent COVID-19. Both conserved end residues are trimmed from each CDR3. Size tells how often a clone was seen (once, few, many) or the class of an expanded clone, and some rows leave it out.

v_call | clone_size | cdr3_aa
TRBV3-1/TRBV3-2 | . | ASSLRQGDDEQY
TRBV11-2 | . | ASSSGLTGLSPLH
TRBV15 | . | ATSRGRGVREQF
TRBV10-3 | once | AISDRGLSFGDSPLH
TRBV7-3 | . | ASSLTGTYGYT
TRBV10-3 | . | AISETGERAYEQY
TRBV3-1/TRBV3-2 | . | ASSQGTEMGHQPQH
TRBV28 | . | ASLRDYGYT
TRBV11-1 | . | ASSLVSLVDEQF
TRBV28 | . | ASSLADSNYGYT
TRBV2 | . | ASRALSNQPQH
TRBV10-3 | . | AISEGARETQY
TRBV10-3 | . | AIREDRGLEETQY
TRBV27 | . | ASSFIRSGFVNEQF
TRBV5-1 | . | ASSLAGGEAYEQY
TRBV2 | few | ASARDRFYGYT
TRBV5-4 | . | ASTATGEAF
TRBV27 | . | ASNPQGAQNSPLH
TRBV24-1 | once | ATSDLANQETQY